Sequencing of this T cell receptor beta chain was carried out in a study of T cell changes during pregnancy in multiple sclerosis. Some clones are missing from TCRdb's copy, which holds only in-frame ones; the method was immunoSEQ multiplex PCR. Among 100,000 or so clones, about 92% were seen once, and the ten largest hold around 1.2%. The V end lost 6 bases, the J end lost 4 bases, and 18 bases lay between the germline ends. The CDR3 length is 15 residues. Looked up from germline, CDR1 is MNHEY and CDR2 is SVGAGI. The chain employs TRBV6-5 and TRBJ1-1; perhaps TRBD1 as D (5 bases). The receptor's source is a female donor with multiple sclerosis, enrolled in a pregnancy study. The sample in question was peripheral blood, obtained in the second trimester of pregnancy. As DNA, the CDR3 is TGTGCCAGCAGCACCCATACGGGGGGGGGCACTGAAGCTTTCTTT. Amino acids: CASSTHTGGGTEAFF.